The clone carrying this TCR beta chain came up many times. The source of the sample is a study of blood T cell repertoires in COVID-19. Background on the study: COVID-19 samples collected from the United States, Italy and Spain covered acute and convalescent phases.

The table came from immunoSEQ multiplex PCR; TCRdb's copy has only in-frame clones and leaves some out. This table has under 250,000 clones, over 75% appearing once. The junction had 2 bases not matched to a gene; V was cut back by 5 bases and J by 3 bases. This CDR3 has 14 residues. Germline CDR1 SEHNR, CDR2 FQNEAQ (reference sequence). This TCR came from a woman in her thirties or forties who had been exposed to COVID-19. Sample: PBMCs or T cells enriched from blood (not recorded which). V usage is TRBV7-9 and J usage is TRBJ1-1; 11 bases are shared with TRBD1. CDR3 amino acids: CASSGTGGYTEAFF. Written as DNA, the CDR3 is TGTGCCAGCAGCGGGACAGGGGGGTACACTGAAGCTTTCTTT.